These 22 T cell receptor beta chains share one sample of origin, sequenced in a study of cytomegalovirus exposure and HLA in healthy donors. Amplification used 60 Vbeta primers and 13 Jbeta primers. Clones were sequenced by immunoSEQ multiplex PCR, and TCRdb holds only the in-frame ones, with some missing. The sample has 160,000 or so clones, 70% to 80% seen once; the top ten hold roughly 1.4%. Source material: PBMCs. The receptors were sampled from a man aged 40-50 years in good health and CMV-seronegative.

This chain joins TRBV19 and TRBJ2-3; 10 bases are a match to TRBD1. The V and J ends lost 3 bases and 1 base, in that order; junction bases with no gene match: 4. Per germline, CDR1 LNHDA and CDR2 SQIVND (reference sequence). The CDR3 contains 16 residues. The CDR3 bases are TGTGCCAGTAGTATCATCGGGACAGGGGGCACAGATACGCAGTATTTT. Translating it yields CASSIIGTGGTDTQYF.

This clone showed up just once. This chain connects TRBV15 to TRBJ1-1; D is perhaps TRBD1 (6 bases). V lost 0 bases and J lost 8, with 10 bases in between. This CDR3 contains 13 residues. CDR1 is LNHNV, CDR2 YYDKDF, per germline (reference sequence). In DNA form, the CDR3 reads TGTGCCACCAGCAGAGATGTAGACAGGGAAGCTTTCTTT. Translated, it gives CATSRDVDREAFF.

The CDR3 bases are TGCGCCAGCAGCTTGGCGACTAGCGGGAGGGTCGGCGCAGATACGCAGTATTTT. It specifies CASSLATSGRVGADTQYF. The gene calls are TRBV5-1 and TRBJ2-3; TRBD2 aligns across 14 bases. In germline, CDR1 is SGHRS, CDR2 YFSETQ. The CDR3 extends over 18 amino acids. J lost 4 bases, V lost 0 bases, and 7 bases had no gene match.

The CDR3 coding sequence is TGCGCCAGCAGCTTGCGGACTAGGGGCACAGATACGCAGTATTTT. Translating it yields CASSLRTRGTDTQYF. This chain links TRBV5-1 with TRBJ2-3; 7 bases fit TRBD2. With V trimmed by 1 base and J by 1 base, 3 bases remained unmatched. The germline V gene has CDR1 SGHRS and CDR2 YFSETQ. The CDR3 has 15 residues.

The chain is built from TRBV7-2 and TRBJ1-1, with D hard to call. The CDR3 contains 14 residues. Germline CDR1 is SGHTA and CDR2 is FQGNSA. The V gene lost 1 base and the J gene lost 3 bases, with 9 bases spanning the gap. The CDR3 loop reads CASSLGGMYTEAFF. CDR3 nucleotides: TGTGCCAGCAGCTTAGGAGGGATGTACACTGAAGCTTTCTTT. Filled out from reference TRBV7-2 and TRBJ1-1, the complete variable domain reads GAGVSQSPSNKVTEKGKDVELRCDPISGHTALYWYRQSLGQGLEFLIYFQGNSAPDKSGLPSDRFSAERTGGSVSTLTIQRTQQEDSAVYLCASSLGGMYTEAFFGQGTRLTVV.

The chain employs TRBV6-5 and TRBJ2-7; 7 nucleotides line up with TRBD1. CDR1 is MNHEY, CDR2 SVGAGI, per germline. With 2 bases clipped from V and 6 bases from J, the junction kept 1 base outside the gene matches. This CDR3 comprises 12 residues. The CDR3 bases are TGTGCCAGCAGTTACAGGGGGCTCGAGCAGTACTTC. Residues: CASSYRGLEQYF.

This rearrangement joins TRBV28 to TRBJ2-7; 11 nucleotides match TRBD2. The germline gives CDR1 MDHEN, CDR2 SYDVKM. CDR3 length: 14 residues. The V segment lost 3 bases and the J segment 3 bases; nucleotides outside the gene matches: 1. CDR3 sequence (DNA): TGTGCCAGCAGTTTGACTAGCGGGATCTACGAGCAGTACTTC. This gives the protein CASSLTSGIYEQYF.

This clone counts as medium-sized. The sample has other DNA sequences that encode this CDR3 too. The chain recombines TRBV4-1 with TRBJ1-5, with D hard to call. The CDR3 extends over 12 amino acids. Trimming took off 0 bases at V and 9 bases at J, with 6 bases between the two ends. Germline V CDR1 and CDR2: MGHRA, YSYEKL. The CDR3 DNA sequence: TGCGCCAGCAGCCAAGAGGCAGGGCCCCAGCATTTT. Protein sequence: CASSQEAGPQHF.

J is TRBJ2-2 and V is TRBV5-1, with D possibly TRBD2 on 6 matching bases. Germline lookup yields CDR1 SGHRS and CDR2 YFSETQ. This CDR3 has 16 amino acids. Trimming stripped 4 bases from V and 2 bases from J, with 15 bases between. The CDR3 region has the DNA TGCGCCAGCAGCCTCCGTGGGGGACTCAACACCGGGGAGCTGTTTTTT. Its protein is CASSLRGGLNTGELFF.

The chain employs TRBV5-4 and TRBJ2-1, with D tentatively TRBD2 (7 bases). The CDR3 is 14 amino acids. Germline assignment: CDR1 SGHNT and CDR2 YYREEE (reference sequence). The ends were cut back, 6 bases at V and 4 bases at J, with 14 bases in the middle. CDR3 in amino acids: CASNGGASYNEQFF. In DNA, the CDR3 is TGTGCCAGCAATGGGGGGGCATCTTACAATGAGCAGTTCTTC.

The rearrangement uses TRBV5-1 and TRBJ1-2; tentatively, D is TRBD1 (6 bases). Trimming removed 0 bases at V and 6 bases at J, with 15 bases between. The germline V gene has CDR1 SGHRS and CDR2 YFSETQ. The CDR3 has 15 amino acids. CDR3 residues: CASSLVGGGADGYTF. CDR3 bases: TGCGCCAGCAGCTTGGTCGGGGGGGGCGCGGATGGCTACACCTTC.

This chain joins TRBV18 and TRBJ2-3; 8 bases agree with TRBD1. Germline loops: CDR1 KGHSH, CDR2 LQKENI. The CDR3 has 13 residues. V trimming: 4 bases; J trimming: 5 bases; junction bases outside the gene matches: 2. The CDR3 DNA sequence: TGTGCCAGCTCACTTGACAGGGGAGATACGCAGTATTTT. Protein: CASSLDRGDTQYF.

The CDR3 loop is CASSLDRGYTEAFF. CDR3 in DNA: TGTGCCAGCAGCTTAGACAGGGGATACACTGAAGCTTTCTTT. This rearrangement joins TRBV11-2 to TRBJ1-1; D is possibly TRBD1 (6 bases). Germline CDR1 is SGHAT and CDR2 is FQNNGV. Trimming cost V 0 bases and J 3 bases, with 8 bases left between them. CDR3 length: 14 amino acids.

This chain links TRBV7-9 with TRBJ1-4; 9 bases fit TRBD1. Germline CDR1 reads SEHNR; CDR2 reads FQNEAQ (reference sequence). CDR3 length: 15 amino acids. The V and J ends lost 4 bases and 6 bases, in that order; junction bases with no gene match: 6. This CDR3 is CASSSTGGLDEKLFF. The CDR3 DNA is TGTGCCAGCAGCTCTACAGGGGGCTTGGATGAAAAACTGTTTTTT.

This clone has just a few counts. The CDR3 loop reads CASSPGQGARNTIYF. CDR3 in DNA: TGCGCCAGCAGCCCAGGACAGGGGGCTCGAAACACCATATATTTT. V gene TRBV5-1 combines with J gene TRBJ1-3; 11 nucleotides match TRBD1. Trimming at V came to 4 bases and at J to 5 bases, leaving 5 bases not matched to a gene. CDR1 is SGHRS, CDR2 YFSETQ, per germline. The CDR3 extends over 15 amino acids.

The J gene is TRBJ2-5, the V gene TRBV11-2; TRBD1 matches at 11 bases. The J call may be faulty, since TRBJ2-7 better matches the DNA end. Germline V CDR1 and CDR2: SGHAT, FQNNGV. The CDR3 extends over 14 amino acids. The chain's CDR3 is CASSLDRGPYEQYF. The CDR3 nucleotides are TGTGCCAGCAGCTTGGACAGGGGGCCCTACGAGCAGTACTTC.

The rearrangement links TRBV29-1 to TRBJ1-2; perhaps TRBD1 as D (6 bases). Germline CDR1 reads SQVTM; CDR2 reads ANQGSEA. CDR3 length: 10 amino acids. The V end lost 7 bases, the J end lost 6 bases, and 9 bases lay between the germline ends. The CDR3 spells CSARQDGYTF. In DNA form, the CDR3 reads TGCAGCGCAAGACAGGATGGCTACACCTTC.

This chain uses TRBV6-1 with TRBJ1-5; unclear D gene. The CDR3 covers 18 residues. The germline V gene has CDR1 MNHNS and CDR2 SASEGT. Between the trimmed V and J ends, which lost 4 bases and 3 bases, there was a span of 22 bases. CDR3 region: CASSAHDLTEYVNQPQHF. CDR3 sequence (DNA): TGTGCCAGCAGTGCTCATGATTTGACTGAATATGTCAATCAGCCCCAGCATTTT.

The chain carries TRBV6-1 and TRBJ1-1, with D unresolved. There are 13 residues in the CDR3. From germline, CDR1 is MNHNS and CDR2 SASEGT. The V gene lost 6 bases and the J gene lost 1 base, with 9 bases spanning the gap. In DNA, the CDR3 is TGTGCCAGCAGATTTACAACGAACACTGAAGCTTTCTTT. This gives the protein CASRFTTNTEAFF.

The J gene is TRBJ2-5, the V gene TRBV2; TRBD1 might be the D (6 bases). The length of the CDR3 is 13 residues. V was clipped by 2 bases and J by 4 bases, with 8 bases between them. The germline V gene encodes CDR1 SNHLY and CDR2 FYNNEI. This CDR3 is CASSEYRAETQYF. CDR3 nucleotides: TGTGCCAGCAGTGAATACAGGGCAGAGACCCAGTACTTC. Based on the CDR3 plus reference TRBV2 and TRBJ2-5, the full variable domain is EPEVTQTPSHQVTQMGQEVILRCVPISNHLYFYWYRQILGQKVEFLVSFYNNEISEKSEIFDDQFSVERPDGSNFTLKIRSTKLEDSAMYFCASSEYRAETQYFGPGTRLLVL.

This clone was counted between two and nine times. The rearrangement links TRBV5-4 to TRBJ2-7, with D uncertain. There are 14 residues in the CDR3. CDR1 is SGHNT, CDR2 YYREEE, per germline (reference sequence). Trimming shortened V by 5 bases and J by 6 bases, and 18 bases separated the two germline ends. The CDR3 coding sequence is TGTGCCAGCAGTATAAAAGCACGGGTTTTCGAGCAGTACTTC. This translates into CASSIKARVFEQYF.

The genes are TRBV7-3 and TRBJ2-1; possibly TRBD1 for D (5 bases). This CDR3 spans 15 amino acids. Trimming stripped 0 bases from V and 7 bases from J, with 13 bases between. Germline values: CDR1 SGHTA, CDR2 FQGTGA. This CDR3 is CASSLTREGGNEQFF. The CDR3 DNA follows: TGTGCCAGCAGCTTAACCAGGGAAGGTGGAAATGAGCAGTTCTTC.